Here is one T cell receptor (beta chain) with its context. What antigen it recognizes has not been identified. The input lacks base qualities; no much larger clone sits a single base away. The data were obtained in a study of blood T cells in healthy people across ages (dated by TCRdb to about 2015). Turning to the overall study: In model experiments, template switching captured roughly one uniquely barcoded TCR beta cDNA molecule for every two T cells. The study measured age-related changes in TCR beta repertoire diversity using deep sequencing normalized with unique cDNA molecular identifiers. The donors were divided into four age groups: young (average 16 years), middle-aged (approximately 41), aged (about 56) and long-lived (82). To avoid experimental bias, donors of different ages were distributed randomly across sequencing lanes. For two donors (one aged 18 to 30 and one aged 80 or older), the study analyzed two additional independent replicas of 1 million unique cDNA reads from the same blood draw.

Systemically healthy Caucasian individuals from Russia, about 38 in total and aged about 6 to 90 years, were included as donors. Around 9.7 milliliters of peripheral blood were collected from each donor into EDTA-treated Vacutainer tubes. Ficoll-Paque density-gradient centrifugation was used to isolate PBMCs, with at least 7 million per sample. Total RNA was extracted from PBMCs with Trizol reagent, with at least 5.5 micrograms obtained per sample. The percentages of naive CD45RAhigh/CD27high T cells were determined by flow cytometry on a PBMC aliquot from every donor. Study-wide findings and limitations: Estimates of total diversity from one million sequenced T cells were regarded as lower bounds and underestimates. Observed TCR beta diversity correlated strongly with the percentage of naive T cells measured by flow cytometry. Compared with the aged group, the long-lived group had more naive CD4+ T cells, fewer expanded clones and increased TCR diversity, a pattern suggesting age selection. Donor CMV infection status was unknown, potentially confounding age-related changes in expanded clonotypes. Observed TCR beta diversity per million T cells fell roughly linearly with age, and a significant reduction was already apparent by age around 39. Because profiling used bulk unsorted PBMCs, naive and antigen-experienced compartments could not be compared conclusively.

Spanning cysteine to phenylalanine, the CDR3 consists of 17 amino acids. Only the CDR3 portion is preserved as DNA: 51 bases, with reading frame beginning at the first base. V is pared back by 1 base and J by 1 base, with 15 bases lying between the germline termini. CDR1 and CDR2 are read off the germline V gene as SGHVS and FQNEAQ. Library preparation used 5' RACE. TCRdb records Illumina HiSeq 2500 as the sequencer. A second PCR of about 7 to 12 cycles was run with a J-beta primer mix and a sample-barcoded 5' primer. A unique molecular identifier was introduced onto each TCR beta cDNA molecule by a template-switch 5' adaptor carrying 12 random nucleotides. Each sample yielded at least 2.5 million CDR3-containing paired-end reads. First-strand cDNA was synthesized from all RNA with the Mint cDNA synthesis kit, primed by a TRBC-specific oligonucleotide. After uracil-DNA glycosylase treatment, a first 18-cycle PCR used universal primers M1SS and BC2_uni_R on all cDNA. On the authors' methods: Each sample was normalized by randomly selecting 1 million high-quality reads, each carrying a distinct molecular identifier. Reads with shared molecular identifiers were discarded instead of being binned into consensus sequences. MiTCR, with a Q25 quality threshold and the strictest error-elimination algorithm, was used for CDR3 identification, clonotype clustering and error correction. A nonparametric unseen species model with Euler transformation was used to estimate a lower bound on total TCR beta diversity. TCRdb reprocessed the public reads (quality trimming at Q25 with fastp, clone calling with MiXCR) and kept in-frame beta chains. Each record represents a unique CDR3 protein, reported with the most common genes and DNA among its rows. The V and J calls were determined by TCRdb, not by the authors. For this sample the table gives about 1,000,000 distinct CDR3 sequences, of which around 45% were detected only once. Jointly, the top ten make up over 15% of the sample.

The sequenced sample consisted of blood. The sequence derives from a woman in her sixties or seventies in good health. The chain was built from TRBV7-8 and TRBJ2-3, and perhaps TRBD2 as D gene, on 5 matching bases. The CDR3 protein sequence reads: CASSLGSPSQGTDTQYF. The nucleotides read TGTGCCAGCAGCTTAGGGTCACCTAGCCAAGGCACAGATACGCAGTATTTT.